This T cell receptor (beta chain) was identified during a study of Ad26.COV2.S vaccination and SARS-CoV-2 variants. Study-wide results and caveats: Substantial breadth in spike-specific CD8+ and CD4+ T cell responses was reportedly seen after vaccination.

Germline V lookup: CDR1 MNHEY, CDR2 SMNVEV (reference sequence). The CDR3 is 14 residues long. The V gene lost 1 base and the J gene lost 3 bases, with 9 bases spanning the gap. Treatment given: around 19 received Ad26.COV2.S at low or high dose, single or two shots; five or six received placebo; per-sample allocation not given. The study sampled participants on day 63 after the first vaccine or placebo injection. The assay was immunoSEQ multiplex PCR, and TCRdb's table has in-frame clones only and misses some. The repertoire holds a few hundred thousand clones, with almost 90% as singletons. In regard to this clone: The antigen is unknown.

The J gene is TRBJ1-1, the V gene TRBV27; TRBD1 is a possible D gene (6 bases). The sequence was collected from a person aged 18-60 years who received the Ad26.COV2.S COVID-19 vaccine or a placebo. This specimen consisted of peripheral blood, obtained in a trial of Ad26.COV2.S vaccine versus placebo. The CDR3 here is CASSLYRADTEAFF. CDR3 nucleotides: TGTGCCAGCAGTTTATACAGGGCCGACACTGAAGCTTTCTTT.